This TCR beta chain originates from a study of blood T cells in healthy people across ages. The germline V gene encodes CDR1 DFQATT and CDR2 SNEGSKA (reference sequence). The CDR3 spans 14 residues. Points on this clonotype: Antigen: not known.

Study observations and caveats: Naive T cell percentage by flow cytometry tracked strongly with beta diversity.

Together with a sample-barcoded 5' primer, a J-beta primer mix was included in a second PCR lasting about 6 to 12 cycles. TCRdb reprocessed the 5' RACE reads with MiXCR, giving one entry per CDR3 protein. Here the sample spans 600,000 to 800,000 distinct CDR3 sequences, over 20% being singletons. Sequences were obtained from blood. The sequence derives from a man between 65 and 85 years old in good health. The V and J genes are TRBV20-1 and TRBJ2-5, with 11 bases fitting TRBD2. TRBJ2-1 matches the DNA end more closely, so the J call is doubtful. For the CDR3, the DNA is TGCAGTGCCCGCCTAGCGGGAGGTCCCAATGAGCAGTTCTTC. This codes for CSARLAGGPNEQFF.